The rows below give T cell receptor beta chains drawn from one sample of a study of blood T cells in healthy people across ages. MiXCR, applied by TCRdb to the 5' RACE reads, yields one record per CDR3 protein. Of about 1.6 million distinct CDR3 sequences in the sample, about 32% were seen once. The sequenced sample was blood. Receptors were obtained from a woman in her twenties or thirties in good health. Both conserved end residues are part of each CDR3. D genes are given only for firm matches. Clone size is stated in some rows and not others, as once, few, many or a class when expanded.

>TRBD1|14|TRBJ2-1|-|TRBV7-2
TGTGCCAGCAGCGCACTACAGGGACAGAATGAGCAGTTCTTC
CASSALQGQNEQFF
>-|15|TRBJ2-3|few|TRBV7-3
TGTGCCAGCAGCTTGGTGGCGGGGTTCACAGATACGCAGTATTTT
CASSLVAGFTDTQYF
>-|13|TRBJ2-1|few|TRBV11-2
TGTGCCAGCAGCTTAGATCTGGGAGGTGAGCAGTTCTTC
CASSLDLGGEQFF
>-|13|TRBJ2-7|-|TRBV20-1
TGCAGTGCTAGAGGCCTTCGTTCCTACGAGCAGTACTTC
CSARGLRSYEQYF
>TRBD2|18|TRBJ2-5|-|TRBV5-1
TGCGCCAGCAGCTTGGTGGGTAGCGGGGGAATCTCACGGGAGACCCAGTACTTC
CASSLVGSGGISRETQYF
>TRBD1|14|TRBJ1-2|few|TRBV3-1
TGTGCCAGCAGCCCAGGGGGCGTTCGTTTTGGCTACACCTTC
CASSPGGVRFGYTF
>-|13|TRBJ1-2|few|TRBV25-1
TGTGCCAGCAGTGCAGGAGCTAACTATGGCTACACCTTC
CASSAGANYGYTF
>TRBD2|16|TRBJ2-1|few|TRBV7-2
TGTGCCAGCAGCTTAACCCCTAGCGGGAGGTACAATGAGCAGTTCTTC
CASSLTPSGRYNEQFF
>-|13|TRBJ2-5|-|TRBV25-1
TGTGCCAGCAGTGCTAGCGACTCCGAGACCCAGTACTTC
CASSASDSETQYF
>-|14|TRBJ2-3|few|TRBV5-1
TGCGCCAGCAGCTTGGTGAGGAGCGCAGATACGCAGTATTTT
CASSLVRSADTQYF
>-|15|TRBJ1-2|few|TRBV6-1
TGTGCCAGCAGCGCCGGGACATCTAAAATAACGGGCTACACCTTC
CASSAGTSKITGYTF
>TRBD2|16|TRBJ2-2|-|TRBV7-2
TGTGCCAGCAGCCGGGGACTAGCGGGGGGGACCGGGGAGCTGTTTTTT
CASSRGLAGGTGELFF
>TRBD2|16|TRBJ2-7|-|TRBV7-9
TGTGTCAGCAGCTTAACGCGGGAGGGGGTCCTGAGCGAGCAGTACTTC
CVSSLTREGVLSEQYF
>TRBD2|15|TRBJ2-7|-|TRBV28
TGTGCCAGCAGTTTAACACTAGCGGGAGTCGGTGAGCAGTACTTC
CASSLTLAGVGEQYF
>-|15|TRBJ2-1|once|TRBV7-3
TGTGTCAGCAGCGTGGATAGGGGCCCCTACAATGAGCAGTTCTTC
CVSSVDRGPYNEQFF
>TRBD1|16|TRBJ2-7|few|TRBV18
TGTGCCAGCTCAGCTTGGGACAGAAAAAAAACCTACGAGCAGTACTTC
CASSAWDRKKTYEQYF
>TRBD2|16|TRBJ2-5|few|TRBV5-1
TGCGCCAGCAGCTCGGTCCTAGCGGGCGGCCAAGAGACCCAGTACTTC
CASSSVLAGGQETQYF
>TRBD2|16|TRBJ2-7|many|TRBV7-3
TGTGCCAGCAGCTTAGGCGCCGGGACTACCCTCGGCGAGCAGTACTTC
CASSLGAGTTLGEQYF
>-|20|TRBJ2-3|-|TRBV10-3
TGTGCCATCAGTGAGCCAACCTCCAGGCGGGCCGCTTCTAGCACAGATACGCAGTATTTT
CAISEPTSRRAASSTDTQYF
>-|17|TRBJ2-5|-|TRBV7-9
TGTGCCAGCAGCTTAGGGGCAGGAGGGGAGAAAGGGGAGACCCAGTACTTC
CASSLGAGGEKGETQYF
>-|17|TRBJ1-2|-|TRBV7-9
TGTGCCAGCAGCTTAGAAGGGGCCGGGGGGCTGAACTATGGCTACACCTTC
CASSLEGAGGLNYGYTF
>-|16|TRBJ2-7|-|TRBV11-2
TGTGCCAGCAGCTTAGAGTTCCGGGTTCTAGCCTACGAGCAGTACTTC
CASSLEFRVLAYEQYF
>TRBD2|14|TRBJ2-4|few|TRBV20-1
TGCAGTGCGCGAGCGGGGTTAGCCAAAAACATTCAGTACTTC
CSARAGLAKNIQYF
>-|15|TRBJ2-3|-|TRBV5-6
TGTGCCAGCAGCCGCGGAGCCTTGGGAAAGGATACGCAGTATTTT
CASSRGALGKDTQYF
>-|14|TRBJ2-7|few|TRBV11-2
TGTGCCAGCAGCGCCCCGGCGGACTCCTACGAGCAGTACTTC
CASSAPADSYEQYF
>-|12|TRBJ2-5|few|TRBV30
TGTGCCTGGAAACCGGGGAAAGAGACCCAGTACTTC
CAWKPGKETQYF
>-|13|TRBJ1-2|-|TRBV30
TGTGCCTGGAGTCCGACAGGTCTATATGGCTACACCTTC
CAWSPTGLYGYTF
>TRBD2|16|TRBJ2-7|-|TRBV20-1
TGCAGTGCGTCCGGGACTAGCGGGAGCGGTCCCTACGAGCAGTACTTC
CSASGTSGSGPYEQYF
>-|16|TRBJ2-1|-|TRBV12-3/TRBV12-4
TGTGCCAGCAGTTTAAGATGGCAGGGACTCTACAATGAGCAGTTCTTC
CASSLRWQGLYNEQFF
>-|13|TRBJ1-2|many|TRBV29-1
TGCAGCGTTAGGGACACCGTAAACTATGGCTACACCTTC
CSVRDTVNYGYTF
>-|14|TRBJ2-1|few|TRBV20-1
TGCAGTGCTAGGGCGGTCGACTCTTACAATGAGCAGTTCTTC
CSARAVDSYNEQFF
>-|16|TRBJ2-3|-|TRBV9
TGTGCCAGCAGCCCCCCCCCAGGGACTGTCACAGATACGCAGTATTTT
CASSPPPGTVTDTQYF
>-|14|TRBJ2-7|-|TRBV5-1
TGCGCCAGCAGCTTGGCCCAAAGCTCCTACGAGCAGTACTTC
CASSLAQSSYEQYF
>-|15|TRBJ2-2|-|TRBV6-4
TGTGCCAGCAGCCTCTCGGCGGGGAACACCGGGGAGCGGTTTTTT
CASSLSAGNTGERFF
>TRBD1|15|TRBJ1-2|-|TRBV9
TGTGCCAGCAGCGTAGAGACAGGGGGCGTCTATGGCTACACCTTC
CASSVETGGVYGYTF
>TRBD1|14|TRBJ1-1|few|TRBV12-3/TRBV12-4
TGTGCCGGCAGTTTAGGACAGGCCGCTAGTGAAGCTTTCTTT
CAGSLGQAASEAFF
>-|14|TRBJ2-5|many|TRBV20-1
TGCAGTGCTAGAGGGGCTAGGGGAAAAGAGACCCAGTACTTC
CSARGARGKETQYF
>-|18|TRBJ1-6|-|TRBV7-3
TGTGCCAGCAGCTTATTTCCAGGGGCCCCTCCATTTAATTCACCCCTCCACTTT
CASSLFPGAPPFNSPLHF
>-|15|TRBJ1-1|-|TRBV5-1
TGCGCCAGCAGCTCCGCTGGGGTAAGGAACACTGAAGCTTTCTTT
CASSSAGVRNTEAFF
>-|13|TRBJ1-1|few|TRBV13
TGTGCCAGCGGGTCGGACGGGAACACTGAAGCTTTCTTT
CASGSDGNTEAFF
>-|14|TRBJ1-4|-|TRBV6-1
TGTGCCAGCAGTGACAGCGCCAGGACGAAAAAACTGTTTTTT
CASSDSARTKKLFF
>-|15|TRBJ2-3|once|TRBV5-7
TGTGCCAGCAGCTTGAACATCGGCCTGACAGATACGCAGTATTTT
CASSLNIGLTDTQYF